Only one count was recorded for the clone carrying this TCR beta chain. This CDR3 comprises 13 residues. Per germline, CDR1 SQVTM and CDR2 ANQGSEA. Some clones are missing from TCRdb's copy, which holds only in-frame ones; the method was immunoSEQ multiplex PCR. The table lists about 120,000 clones, more than 70% of them singletons. The entry originates in a study of cytomegalovirus exposure and HLA in healthy donors. The chain has TRBV29-1 and TRBJ1-1; TRBD1 might be the D (6 bases). The material sequenced was PBMCs. This TCR was sampled from a woman under 40 in good health and CMV-seronegative. CDR3: CSYRTDGNTEAFF. CDR3 bases: TGCAGTTACCGGACAGACGGGAACACTGAAGCTTTCTTT.